Listed here are 8 T cell receptor beta chains from one sample, sequenced in a study of T cells in Graves' hyperthyroidism and ophthalmopathy. Regions amplified from RNA transcripts were the TCR beta CDR3 regions. HTBI primers were used for first-round RT-PCR of the TCR CDR3. MiXCR, applied by TCRdb to the multiplex PCR reads, yields one record per CDR3 protein. The data show around 700,000 distinct CDR3 sequences, with under 20% seen just once and roughly 17% held by the top ten. What was sequenced was blood. Every receptor here comes from a woman aged 50 to 60 with Graves' hyperthyroidism that later progressed to Graves' ophthalmopathy.

In this sample, this clonotype turned up many times. The chain is built from TRBV3-1 and TRBJ1-5; the D is unclear. The germline V gene has CDR1 LGHDT and CDR2 YNNKEL (reference sequence). The CDR3 sequence is 15 residues long. Trimming left V 0 bases short and J 1 base short, with 7 bases between. CDR3 in DNA: TGTGCCAGCAGCCAAGATGCACGCAGCAATCAGCCCCAGCATTTT. It yields the protein CASSQDARSNQPQHF.

This CDR3 reads CASSLAPLAGNEQFF. The CDR3 nucleotides are TGTGCCAGCAGCTTGGCCCCACTAGCAGGCAATGAGCAGTTCTTC. The V and J genes are TRBV5-8 and TRBJ2-1; D perhaps matches TRBD2 (6 bases). Germline V gene data show CDR1 as SGHTS and CDR2 as YDEGEE. The length of the CDR3 is 15 residues. V shed 0 bases and J shed 6 bases, with 13 bases lying between them.

The chain uses TRBV6-5 and TRBJ2-2, with a possible D match to TRBD1 (5 bases). V lost 2 bases to trimming and J lost 3 bases, with 16 bases between them. CDR1 is MNHEY, CDR2 SVGAGI, per germline. The CDR3 totals 17 residues. CDR3 loop: CASSYQLVGRDTGELFF. CDR3 DNA sequence: TGTGCCAGCAGTTACCAATTGGTGGGGCGCGACACCGGGGAGCTGTTTTTT.

The chain links TRBV6-1 to TRBJ1-3; D gene uncertain. Trimming removed 6 bases at V and 3 bases at J, with 9 bases between. The germline gives CDR1 MNHNS, CDR2 SASEGT. The CDR3 consists of 13 residues. The CDR3 loop reads CASSLRGGNTIYF. As DNA, the CDR3 is TGTGCCAGCAGCCTACGTGGTGGAAACACCATATATTTT.

V usage is TRBV6-5 and J usage is TRBJ1-1; D is unresolved. The V end was cut by 0 bases, the J end by 1 base, with 24 bases between. The CDR3 loop spans 20 amino acids. Per the germline V gene, CDR1 is MNHEY and CDR2 is SVGAGI. The DNA of the CDR3 is TGTGCCAGCAGTTACTCGCTCTTCTTGACTCCCCAATCTACGAACACTGAAGCTTTCTTT. It specifies CASSYSLFLTPQSTNTEAFF.

The sample holds many counts of this clonotype. J is TRBJ1-1 and V is TRBV20-1; no definite D call. Germline loops: CDR1 DFQATT, CDR2 SNEGSKA (reference sequence). V lost 3 bases, J lost 5 bases, and 10 bases lay in between. CDR3 size: 12 residues. The CDR3 bases are TGCAGTGCTAGTCTGTGGGGTACTGAAGCTTTCTTT. Amino acid sequence: CSASLWGTEAFF.

The chain combines TRBV6-2 or TRBV6-3 with TRBJ2-1, with D perhaps TRBD2 (6 bases). The CDR3 has 14 residues. Trimming removed 2 bases at V and 9 bases at J, with 14 bases between. Germline values: CDR1 MNHEY, CDR2 SVGEGT. The CDR3 reads CASSYGTLGGEQFF. The CDR3, as DNA: TGTGCCAGCAGTTACGGGACTTTAGGCGGTGAGCAGTTCTTC.

This clonotype has just a few counts. The genes are TRBV7-2 and TRBJ1-1; no clear D. V shed 3 bases and J shed 0 bases, with 8 bases lying between them. CDR1 is SGHTA, CDR2 FQGNSA, per germline. This CDR3 spans 14 amino acids. CDR3 sequence (DNA): TGTGCCAGCAGCTTTTCCATCATGAACACTGAAGCTTTCTTT. It codes for CASSFSIMNTEAFF.